Presented here are 25 T cell receptor beta chains from one specimen sequenced in a study of blood T cell repertoires in COVID-19. The data were produced by immunoSEQ multiplex PCR, yet TCRdb's version contains in-frame clones alone and is incomplete. The sample yields 150,000 to 200,000 clones, under 90% seen once. The sequenced sample consisted of peripheral blood. These receptors were obtained from an elderly woman with acute or convalescent COVID-19.

The gene calls are TRBV23-1 and TRBJ2-4; TRBD1 matches at 7 bases. TRBV23-1 is noted as an ORF with a role that remains uncertain. This CDR3 is 17 amino acids long. Trimming took 4 bases from V and 6 from J; bases not matched to a gene: 15. The CDR3 spells CASSLHPTGDGGNIQYF. As DNA, the CDR3 is TGCGCCAGCAGTCTCCACCCCACAGGGGATGGGGGAAACATTCAGTACTTC.

The chain has TRBV7-9 and TRBJ1-2; D gene uncertain. Trimming removed 4 bases from V and 0 bases from J, with 12 bases in between. The CDR3 contains 15 residues. The germline V gene encodes CDR1 SEHNR and CDR2 FQNEAQ (reference sequence). CDR3 amino acids: CASSSASLANYGYTF. The DNA of the CDR3 is TGTGCCAGCAGCTCCGCATCCTTAGCTAACTATGGCTACACCTTC. Complete variable domain (other parts from reference TRBV7-9 and TRBJ1-2): DTGVSQNPRHKITKRGQNVTFRCDPISEHNRLYWYRQTLGQGPEFLTYFQNEAQLEKSRLLSDRFSAERPKGSFSTLEIQRTEQGDSAMYLCASSSASLANYGYTFGSGTRLTVV.

V gene TRBV29-1 combines with J gene TRBJ2-1, with 11 positions matching TRBD2. Germline V gene data show CDR1 as SQVTM and CDR2 as ANQGSEA. The CDR3 has 15 amino acids. V lost 6 bases and J lost 8; bases outside the gene matches: 12. CDR3 amino acids: CSVGTLSGGAHEQFF. The DNA of the CDR3 is TGCAGCGTAGGGACCCTTAGCGGGGGGGCCCATGAGCAGTTCTTC.

This chain uses TRBV28 with TRBJ1-5; 7 positions match TRBD1. Germline loops: CDR1 MDHEN, CDR2 SYDVKM. The V segment lost 6 bases and the J segment 7 bases; nucleotides outside the gene matches: 9. The CDR3 has 14 amino acids. The CDR3 loop is CASRLRTGFQPQHF. In DNA, the CDR3 is TGTGCCAGCAGACTAAGGACAGGTTTCCAGCCCCAGCATTTT.

Concerning this clone: The junction differs from germline at one of its ends, possibly a read error. This sequence joins TRBV5-5 and TRBJ2-5, with 13 bases matching TRBD2. CDR3 length: 16 residues. Germline V gene sequence: CDR1 SGHKS, CDR2 YYEKEE (reference sequence). The chain's CDR3 is CASSLGTSGRRTSQDF. The CDR3 nucleotides are TGTGCCAGCAGCTTGGGGACTAGCGGGAGACGAACCAGCCAGGACTTC.

The gene calls are TRBV7-2 and TRBJ1-6; the match to TRBD1 covers 7 bases. CDR3 length equals 13 residues. Germline lookup yields CDR1 SGHTA and CDR2 FQGNSA. Unmatched junction bases numbered 4, after V lost 5 bases and J lost 9 bases. The CDR3 region is CASSADRVSPLHF. The CDR3 DNA reads TGTGCCAGCAGCGCCGACAGGGTTTCACCCCTCCACTTT.

The chain uses TRBV6-5 and TRBJ1-2; 7 bases match TRBD1. Germline values: CDR1 MNHEY, CDR2 SVGAGI. Germline trimming cut 6 bases from V and 5 bases from J; bases unmatched to any gene: 9. The CDR3 sequence is 14 residues long. The CDR3 region has the DNA TGTGCCAGCAGCAACGGGGGACAGAGATATGGCTACACCTTC. This encodes CASSNGGQRYGYTF.

V is TRBV7-9 and J is TRBJ1-3; D ambiguous. Trimming left V 5 bases short and J 0 bases short, with 11 bases between. Germline assignment: CDR1 SEHNR and CDR2 FQNEAQ (reference sequence). The CDR3 is 15 residues long. The CDR3 loop is CASSHMAFSGNTIYF. The CDR3, as DNA: TGTGCCAGCAGCCACATGGCATTCTCTGGAAACACCATATATTTT.

The chain recombines TRBV9 with TRBJ1-2; possible D gene TRBD1, 5 bases. Trimming took off 6 bases at V and 4 bases at J, with 31 bases between the two ends. CDR3 length equals 19 residues. The germline V gene has CDR1 SGDLS and CDR2 YYNGEE. The CDR3 protein is CASNIVDVDRDGGGYGYTF. CDR3 DNA sequence: TGTGCCAGCAACATCGTAGACGTCGACCGGGACGGGGGTGGCTATGGCTACACCTTC.

The chain employs TRBV6-5 and TRBJ2-2; D unclear. Between the trimmed V and J ends, which lost 0 bases and 6 bases, there was a span of 5 bases. CDR3 length: 13 residues. In germline, CDR1 is MNHEY, CDR2 SVGAGI. The CDR3 region has the DNA TGTGCCAGCAGTTACTCTCTATCCGGGGAGCTGTTTTTT. Protein: CASSYSLSGELFF.

V usage is TRBV6-5 and J usage is TRBJ2-3; 14 bases agree with TRBD2. This CDR3 is 15 amino acids long. V lost 8 bases, J lost 6 bases, and 7 bases stayed unmatched. Germline values: CDR1 MNHEY, CDR2 SVGAGI. CDR3 in DNA: TGTGCCAGCGGGAGGACTAGCGGGAGGTGGGATACGCAGTATTTT. Translated, it gives CASGRTSGRWDTQYF.

The gene calls are TRBV5-1 and TRBJ1-2; D might be TRBD1 (6 bases). CDR3 length: 14 residues. Germline CDR1 reads SGHRS; CDR2 reads YFSETQ. With 7 bases removed from V and 0 bases from J, the gap between germline ends came to 13 bases. Here the CDR3 DNA reads TGCGCCAGCTCTCCCGAGGGGGCTAACTATGGCTACACCTTC. This sequence encodes CASSPEGANYGYTF.

This chain joins TRBV7-9 and TRBJ2-7, with 11 positions matching TRBD2. V shed 1 base, J shed 1 base, and the junction held 6 bases outside the gene matches. Germline V gene lookup returns CDR1 SEHNR and CDR2 FQNEAQ (reference sequence). This CDR3 has 17 residues. CDR3 region: CASSLEGLAAPSYEQYF. The DNA for the CDR3 is TGTGCCAGCAGCTTAGAGGGACTAGCGGCCCCTTCCTACGAGCAGTACTTC. The full variable domain, in which reference TRBV7-9 and TRBJ2-7 provide the parts outside the CDR3, is DTGVSQNPRHKITKRGQNVTFRCDPISEHNRLYWYRQTLGQGPEFLTYFQNEAQLEKSRLLSDRFSAERPKGSFSTLEIQRTEQGDSAMYLCASSLEGLAAPSYEQYFGPGTRLTVT.

The chain recombines TRBV5-1 with TRBJ2-7; TRBD2 matches 8 bases. The CDR3 runs 15 residues. V lost 4 bases and J lost 2; bases outside the gene matches: 8. Germline V lookup: CDR1 SGHRS, CDR2 YFSETQ. CDR3 nucleotides: TGCGCCAGCAGCCCCCTAGCGCGGGAGGCCTACGAGCAGTACTTC. Residues: CASSPLAREAYEQYF.

The rearrangement joins TRBV20-1 to TRBJ1-5; 8 positions match TRBD1. The germline V gene encodes CDR1 DFQATT and CDR2 SNEGSKA (reference sequence). V was pared by 3 bases and J by 0 bases, with 10 bases of the junction left unmatched. This CDR3 has 17 amino acids. In DNA, the CDR3 is TGCAGTGCTAGTTACGGACAGGGAGTCTCTAGCAATCAGCCCCAGCATTTT. As protein: CSASYGQGVSSNQPQHF.

The chain is built from TRBV24-1 and TRBJ2-1; D is possibly TRBD2 (5 bases). Looked up from germline, CDR1 is KGHDR and CDR2 is SFDVKD. Trimming took off 9 bases at V and 0 bases at J, with 11 bases between the two ends. The CDR3 is made up of 14 amino acids. The CDR3 DNA reads as TGTGCCACCGCTCTAGCTGACTCCTACAATGAGCAGTTCTTC. Its protein is CATALADSYNEQFF.

The genes are TRBV4-1 and TRBJ1-4; D is unclear. The CDR3 is 13 residues long. Germline loops: CDR1 MGHRA, CDR2 YSYEKL. The V gene lost 1 base and the J gene lost 8 bases, with 8 bases spanning the gap. The CDR3 is CASSQVRSEKLFF. CDR3 nucleotide sequence: TGCGCCAGCAGCCAAGTTCGGTCGGAAAAACTGTTTTTT.

The chain combines TRBV3-1 (or the pseudogene TRBV3-2) with TRBJ2-7; 7 nucleotides line up with TRBD2. This CDR3 is built from 13 residues. Germline V lookup: CDR1 LGHDT, CDR2 YNNKEL (reference sequence). V lost 3 bases and J lost 4; bases outside the gene matches: 3. CDR3 amino acids: CASSQSGEYEQYF. Written as DNA, the CDR3 is TGTGCCAGCAGCCAGAGCGGGGAGTACGAGCAGTACTTC.

This clone was seen many times. This chain links TRBV18 with TRBJ2-1, with D possibly matching TRBD1 (5 bases). This CDR3 has 12 residues. Germline CDR1 and CDR2: KGHSH and LQKENI. Trimming left V 6 bases short and J 10 bases short, with 13 bases between. The CDR3 DNA reads TGTGCCAGCTCGGGGCAGGGAAGGGAGCAGTTCTTC. Translated, it gives CASSGQGREQFF.

Points on this clone: The sample contains more than one DNA sequence encoding this CDR3. V usage is TRBV5-1 and J usage is TRBJ2-7; 11 bases agree with TRBD2. Germline V lookup: CDR1 SGHRS, CDR2 YFSETQ. Losses at the gene ends were 4 bases for V and 4 bases for J; bases not matched to a gene: 7. The CDR3 length is 15 residues. The CDR3 region is CASSPGTSGIYEQYF. Here the CDR3 DNA reads TGCGCCAGCAGCCCTGGGACTAGCGGAATTTACGAGCAGTACTTC.

This clone has a handful of counts. The rearrangement uses TRBV6-5 and TRBJ2-5, with 12 bases matching TRBD2. CDR1 MNHEY and CDR2 SVGAGI come from the germline V gene. The CDR3 consists of 15 residues. Trimming cost V 6 bases and J 7 bases; bases outside gene matches: 9. The CDR3 bases are TGTGCCAGCAGGGACCTAGCGGGGGGGCATCGGACCCAGTACTTC. Translated, it gives CASRDLAGGHRTQYF.

The chain has TRBV6-2 or TRBV6-3 and TRBJ2-1, with D perhaps matching TRBD2 (6 bases). The V end lost 5 bases, the J end lost 5 bases, and 16 bases lay between the germline ends. Germline V gives CDR1 MNHEY, CDR2 SVGEGT. The length of the CDR3 is 15 residues. As DNA, the CDR3 is TGTGCCAGCAGTCTACGGGACTCCCAAGACAATGAGCAGTTCTTC. This codes for CASSLRDSQDNEQFF.

The rearrangement links TRBV10-3 to TRBJ2-7, with 7 bases identical to TRBD1. The CDR3 covers 13 residues. Germline CDR1 reads ENHRY; CDR2 reads SYGVKD. The trim removed 10 bases at V and 3 bases at J, leaving 9 bases unmatched. The CDR3, as DNA: TGTGCCACCTGTGAGGGACAGTACTACGAGCAGTACTTC. It specifies CATCEGQYYEQYF.

The V and J genes are TRBV7-2 and TRBJ2-2, with D uncertain. Germline V CDR1 and CDR2: SGHTA, FQGNSA. Between the trimmed V and J ends, which lost 3 bases and 1 base, there was a span of 6 bases. This CDR3 is built from 14 residues. The CDR3 sequence: CASSFTVNTGELFF. For the CDR3, the DNA is TGTGCCAGCAGCTTTACGGTGAACACCGGGGAGCTGTTTTTT.

This sequence joins TRBV28 and TRBJ2-1; D is possibly TRBD1 (6 bases). Trimming left V 6 bases short and J 7 bases short, with 16 bases between. The CDR3 runs to 14 residues. In germline, CDR1 is MDHEN, CDR2 SYDVKM. In DNA form, the CDR3 reads TGTGCCAGCAGGGGGGCGGGTGAGGGAAATGAGCAGTTCTTC. Its translation is CASRGAGEGNEQFF.